The sequence of this TCR beta chain was determined in a study of blood T cell repertoires in COVID-19 (dated by TCRdb to 2020 to 2022). Notes on the research overall: Samples from collaborators originated in the United States, Italy and Spain and spanned both the acute and convalescent phases of COVID-19. A de-identified subject ID, COVID-19 status, age in years and sex were almost always included in the sample metadata. Where available, HLA class I and class II types were obtained from metadata supplied by the sample provider rather than from assay-based typing. The dataset comprised deeply sampled blood TCRbeta repertoires from subjects exposed to, actively infected with, or recovered from COVID-19. The prospective study material was composed of cDNA or gDNA derived from T cells, B-cell-depleted T cells, or PBMCs. A freely available public database, intended as a resource for researchers studying the immune response to SARS-CoV-2, is where the repertoires were released. Samples were obtained from the ongoing ImmuneRACE study (first 160 participants) and from 1,254 subjects provided by 6 global collaborators. General findings and caveats noted by the study authors: Clinical and demographic metadata were provided uncurated, with the amount varying by source and participant.

After removal of 5 bases from V and 5 bases from J, the junction retains 13 bases not matched to a gene. Its CDR3 holds 16 amino acids, cysteine through phenylalanine. The only DNA kept is the CDR3, 48 bases in frame from the first base. The germline V gene supplies CDR1 SGHVS and CDR2 FQNEAQ. TCRbeta CDR3 regions were amplified from genomic DNA using the immunoSEQ Assay, a bias-controlled multiplex PCR. In the source study's methods: The number of nucleated cells in each sample was estimated by amplification of reference gene primers within the assay. Sequence reads were collapsed and filtered to measure the absolute abundance of every unique TCRbeta CDR3 rearrangement. For each sample, productive Simpson clonality was calculated as the square root of Simpson's diversity index over productive rearrangements. Entries here come from immuneACCESS through TCRdb and include only in-frame sequences with V and J called. Some clones fail to appear in such tables; in the studies checked, an unresolved V gene covers under half of the shortfall, and the cause of the remainder is unknown. V and J calls and clone size are copied from that table; D and trimming were computed from the DNA. The table for this sample lists 150,000 or so clones; about 79% of them were counted only once. Roughly 15% of the sample rests with the top ten.

In the prospective study, participants were roughly 18 to 95 years old, resided in approximately 25 geographic areas of the United States, and were enrolled through a virtual design. In the prospective study, cohorts were assigned on the basis of participant-reported clinical history obtained from a screening survey and a study questionnaire. ImmuneRACE Cohort 3 recovered participants were defined by two consecutive negative NP/OP PCR tests, healthcare professional clearance, or symptom resolution. Each participant in the prospective study had whole blood, serum and a nasopharyngeal or oropharyngeal swab collected by mobile phlebotomists. Over a roughly two-month period, participants in the prospective study had the option of providing additional blood draws and questionnaires. Before DNA extraction, prospective study blood samples were shipped either frozen or at room temperature. This clone was seen just once. The antigen this receptor binds is unknown. Per-nucleotide qualities are absent, and no much larger clonotype sits a single base away.

The receptor's source is a man aged 45-65 years who had recovered from COVID-19. Sequences were obtained from PBMCs or T cells enriched from blood (not recorded which). The chain is encoded by TRBV7-8 joined to TRBJ2-3; the junction holds 7 bases that match TRBD1. The CDR3 reads CASSAIPGTVVDTQYF. The nucleotide sequence reads as follows: TGTGCCAGCAGCGCGATACCCGGGACAGTGGTAGATACGCAGTATTTT.